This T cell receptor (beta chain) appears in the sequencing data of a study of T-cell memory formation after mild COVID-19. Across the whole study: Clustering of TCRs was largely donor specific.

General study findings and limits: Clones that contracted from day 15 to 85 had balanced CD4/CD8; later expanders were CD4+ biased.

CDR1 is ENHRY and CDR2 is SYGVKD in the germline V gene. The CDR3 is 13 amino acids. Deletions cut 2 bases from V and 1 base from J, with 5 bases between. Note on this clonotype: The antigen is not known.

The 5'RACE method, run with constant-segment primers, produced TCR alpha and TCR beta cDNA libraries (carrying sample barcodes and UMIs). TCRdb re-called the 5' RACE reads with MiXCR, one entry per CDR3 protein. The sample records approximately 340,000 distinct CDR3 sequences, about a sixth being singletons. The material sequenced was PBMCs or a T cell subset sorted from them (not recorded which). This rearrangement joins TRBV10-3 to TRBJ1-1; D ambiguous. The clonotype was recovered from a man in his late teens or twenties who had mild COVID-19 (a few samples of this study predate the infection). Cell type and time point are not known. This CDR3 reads CAISEDANTEAFF. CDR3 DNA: TGTGCCATCAGTGAGGACGCGAACACTGAAGCTTTCTTT.